These T cell receptor beta chains were read from a single sample in a study of blood T cell repertoires in COVID-19. This table comes from immunoSEQ multiplex PCR, and its TCRdb copy is limited to in-frame clones, with some not included. This sample has about 480,000 clones; around nine tenths occur once, and the top ten carry roughly 4%. Sequencing was carried out using peripheral blood. The receptors come from a woman in her twenties or thirties with acute or convalescent COVID-19. Both conserved end residues are part of each CDR3. The D gene is left open where the match is weak.

D	V	J	DNA	CDR3
.	TRBV23-1	TRBJ1-2	TGCGCCAGCCTTCGCAAGGGGGAAGGAGCCTATGGCTACACCTTC	CASLRKGEGAYGYTF
.	TRBV24-1	TRBJ1-2	TGTGCCACCAGTGACTCAGGGCGCGGCTACACCTTC	CATSDSGRGYTF
.	TRBV7-2	TRBJ2-1	TGTGCCAGCAGCGCAGGGGTAAGCTCCTACAATGAGCAGTTCTTC	CASSAGVSSYNEQFF
.	TRBV19	TRBJ1-1	TGTGCCAGTAGCCCCATTGGGGCGATGAACACTGAAGCTTTCTTT	CASSPIGAMNTEAFF
.	TRBV7-3	TRBJ1-2	TGTGCCAGCAGCTCCGAGGCGGACTATGGCTACACCTTC	CASSSEADYGYTF
TRBD1	TRBV3-1/TRBV3-2	TRBJ2-1	TGTGCCAGCAGCCAAGTTCCCGGGACAGTAGAAATCAATGAGCAGTTCTTC	CASSQVPGTVEINEQFF
.	TRBV29-1	TRBJ1-2	TGCAGCGTTGTGGCCAACTATGGCTACACCTTC	CSVVANYGYTF
.	TRBV18	TRBJ2-7	TGTGCCAGCTCACCATTCTCTATACCGCCCGGGACAAAATCCTACGAGCAGTACTTC	CASSPFSIPPGTKSYEQYF
TRBD1	TRBV15	TRBJ2-2	TGTGCCACCAGCAGAGGGACAGGGAACACCGGGGAGCTGTTTTTT	CATSRGTGNTGELFF
.	TRBV7-3	TRBJ2-2	TGTGCCAGCAGCCAATACGGAGCGAACACCGGGGAGCTGTTTTTT	CASSQYGANTGELFF